These 6 T cell receptor beta chains originate from one sample sequenced in a study of T cell repertoires in cytomegalovirus infection. From the reads, TCRdb called clonotypes with MiXCR, one entry per CDR3 protein. The sample includes about 440,000 distinct CDR3 sequences, approximately 31% of them seen just once. Sequencing was carried out using PBMCs. These TCRs come from a human donor in good health (CMV status not recorded). Some clones in this sample may be carry-over from other donors' samples.

This clonotype was seen many times. The rearrangement links TRBV7-8 to TRBJ1-5; D is ambiguous. Germline values: CDR1 SGHVS, CDR2 FQNEAQ. The CDR3 is made up of 15 amino acids. V was cut by 4 bases and J by 0 bases, with 10 bases left in between. In DNA, the CDR3 is TGTGCCAGCAGCTCCCCGGTAGATAGCAATCAGCCCCAGCATTTT. Amino acid sequence: CASSSPVDSNQPQHF.

The chain couples TRBV15 to TRBJ1-6; 9 nucleotides line up with TRBD1. In germline, CDR1 is LNHNV, CDR2 YYDKDF (reference sequence). This CDR3 spans 16 amino acids. With V trimmed by 1 base and J by 7 bases, 5 bases remained unmatched. CDR3 coding DNA: TGTGCCACCAGCAGAGCAAGGACAGGGGCAAATTCACCCCTCCACTTT. As protein: CATSRARTGANSPLHF.

This chain uses TRBV11-2 with TRBJ1-6; possible D gene TRBD1, 6 bases. The CDR3 totals 17 residues. The V end lost 6 bases, the J end lost 0 bases, and 15 bases lay between the germline ends. CDR1 is SGHAT and CDR2 is FQNNGV in the germline V gene. The CDR3 nucleotides read TGTGCCAGCAGTTCAGGGGATTTGAGCTCCTATAATTCACCCCTCCACTTT. It is translated as CASSSGDLSSYNSPLHF.

The rearrangement links TRBV12-3 or TRBV12-4 to TRBJ2-7; D is perhaps TRBD1 (6 bases). The CDR3 consists of 12 residues. Trimming left V 1 base short and J 6 bases short, with 7 bases between. CDR3 sequence: CASSLEQGEQYF. The CDR3 DNA is TGTGCCAGCAGTTTAGAACAGGGCGAGCAGTACTTC.

This clonotype occurred a few times. This sequence joins TRBV6-6 and TRBJ2-2; no clear D gene. V shed 8 bases and J shed 5 bases, with 18 bases lying between them. In germline, CDR1 is MNHNY, CDR2 SVGAGI (reference sequence). CDR3 length: 15 residues. The CDR3 protein is CASRRAQVGTGELFF. CDR3 nucleotides: TGTGCCAGCCGAAGGGCGCAGGTGGGGACCGGGGAGCTGTTTTTT.

The V and J genes are TRBV7-2 and TRBJ2-2, with 10 bases matching TRBD2. The germline CDR1 and CDR2 sequences are SGHTA and FQGNSA. V lost 1 base and J lost 4; bases outside the gene matches: 12. The CDR3 is 19 amino acids. CDR3 coding DNA: TGTGCCAGCAGCTTAGACCCCTATCTAGCGGGGGCTCTCACCGGGGAGCTGTTTTTT. Protein: CASSLDPYLAGALTGELFF.